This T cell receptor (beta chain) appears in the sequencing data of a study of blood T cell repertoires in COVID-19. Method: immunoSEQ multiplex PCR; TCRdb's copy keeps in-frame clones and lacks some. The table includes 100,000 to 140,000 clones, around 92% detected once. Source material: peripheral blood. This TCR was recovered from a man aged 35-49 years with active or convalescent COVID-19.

This CDR3 is CATSGLLDEQYF. CDR3 nucleotide sequence: TGTGCCACCAGTGGTCTCCTCGACGAGCAGTACTTC. The V call is TRBV24-1, the J call TRBJ2-7; D call uncertain. V shed 5 bases and J shed 5 bases, with 9 bases lying between them. The CDR3 is 12 residues long. Germline CDR1 reads KGHDR; CDR2 reads SFDVKD.